A single sample is the source of the 5 T cell receptor beta chains below, sequenced in a study of blood T cell repertoires in COVID-19. TCRdb's copy holds only in-frame clones and misses some; the assay was immunoSEQ multiplex PCR. The profile shows some 300,000 clones, approximately 86% of them singletons. Sample: peripheral blood. These receptors were taken from a woman in her 70s with COVID-19, enrolled during active disease.

The rearrangement links TRBV30 to TRBJ1-5; TRBD1 agrees at 7 bases. The J segment lost 7 bases and the V segment lost 2 bases, leaving 8 bases of the junction unmatched. Germline CDR1 GTSNPN, CDR2 SVGIG (reference sequence). The CDR3 totals 14 residues. CDR3 sequence: CAWSPTGAGQPQHF. CDR3 nucleotides: TGTGCCTGGAGTCCTACAGGGGCAGGGCAGCCCCAGCATTTT.

This rearrangement joins TRBV21-1 to TRBJ2-5; the table's D call TRBD2 went unverified against the DNA. TRBV21-1 is reported as a pseudogene. CDR3 size: 16 residues. Here the CDR3 DNA reads TGTGCCAGCAGCGCTGAGCGCCCAAGGTTATGGGAGACCCAGTACTTC. Translating it yields CASSAERPRLWETQYF.

This clone was seen a single time. The chain joins TRBV7-9 to TRBJ2-7; 7 nucleotides agree with TRBD1. This CDR3 region has 16 residues. J lost 4 bases, V lost 4 bases, and 13 bases had no gene match. Germline V gives CDR1 SEHNR, CDR2 FQNEAQ (reference sequence). The CDR3 DNA is TGTGCCAGCAGCTCCCGACAGGGTTCCCTCGATTACGAGCAGTACTTC. This gives the protein CASSSRQGSLDYEQYF.

The chain recombines TRBV4-1 with TRBJ1-2; D call uncertain. CDR3 length: 15 residues. V gave up 6 bases and J gave up 0 bases, with 14 bases separating them. The V gene's germline CDR1 is MGHRA and CDR2 YSYEKL. This CDR3 is CASSTPGSTNYGYTF. CDR3 nucleotides: TGCGCCAGCAGTACCCCAGGCTCCACTAACTATGGCTACACCTTC.

This chain uses TRBV5-6 with TRBJ2-7, with D perhaps matching TRBD1 (5 bases). CDR1 is SGHDT, CDR2 YYEEEE, per germline. The CDR3 is made up of 14 amino acids. Trimming left V 2 bases short and J 3 bases short, with 12 bases between. The CDR3 loop reads CASSLYGRDYEQYF. The DNA of the CDR3 is TGTGCCAGCAGCTTATACGGCAGGGACTACGAGCAGTACTTC.